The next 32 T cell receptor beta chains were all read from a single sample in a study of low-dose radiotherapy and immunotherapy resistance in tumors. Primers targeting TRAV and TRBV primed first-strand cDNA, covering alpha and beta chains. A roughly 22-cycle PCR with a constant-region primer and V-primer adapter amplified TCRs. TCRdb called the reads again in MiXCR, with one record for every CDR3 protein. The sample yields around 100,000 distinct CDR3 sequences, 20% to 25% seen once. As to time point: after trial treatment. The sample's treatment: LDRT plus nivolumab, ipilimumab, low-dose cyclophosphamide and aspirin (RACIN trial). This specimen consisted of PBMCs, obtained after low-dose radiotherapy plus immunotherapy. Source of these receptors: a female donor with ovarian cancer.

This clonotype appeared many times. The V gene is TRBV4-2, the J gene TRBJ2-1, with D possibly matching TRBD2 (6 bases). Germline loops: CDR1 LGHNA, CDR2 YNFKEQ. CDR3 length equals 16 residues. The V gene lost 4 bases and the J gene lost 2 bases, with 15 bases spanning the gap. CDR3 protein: CASSPSSGGTYNEQFF. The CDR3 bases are TGTGCCAGCAGCCCCTCCAGTGGGGGGACCTACAATGAGCAGTTCTTC.

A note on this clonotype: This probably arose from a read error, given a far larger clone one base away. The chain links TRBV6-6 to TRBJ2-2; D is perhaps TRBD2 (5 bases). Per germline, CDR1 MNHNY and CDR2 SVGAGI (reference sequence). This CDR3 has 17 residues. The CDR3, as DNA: TGTGCCACCAGTGATTTATCCGCCTTACCGAACACCGGGGAGCCGTTTTTT. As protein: CATSDLSALPNTGEPFF.

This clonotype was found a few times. The CDR3, as DNA: TGTGCCACCAGCAGAGATATAGCGGGGGAGCAGTTCTTC. Protein: CATSRDIAGEQFF. The genes are TRBV15 and TRBJ2-1; 8 nucleotides agree with TRBD2. In germline, CDR1 is LNHNV, CDR2 YYDKDF (reference sequence). The CDR3 extends over 13 amino acids. J lost 10 bases, V lost 0 bases, and 2 bases had no gene match.

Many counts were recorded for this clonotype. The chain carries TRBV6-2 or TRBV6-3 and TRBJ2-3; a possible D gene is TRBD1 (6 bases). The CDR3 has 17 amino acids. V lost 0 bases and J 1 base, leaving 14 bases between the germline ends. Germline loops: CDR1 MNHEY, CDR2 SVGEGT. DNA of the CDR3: TGTGCCAGCAGTTACTCGAACAGGGTGGGTGGCACAGATACGCAGTATTTT. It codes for CASSYSNRVGGTDTQYF.

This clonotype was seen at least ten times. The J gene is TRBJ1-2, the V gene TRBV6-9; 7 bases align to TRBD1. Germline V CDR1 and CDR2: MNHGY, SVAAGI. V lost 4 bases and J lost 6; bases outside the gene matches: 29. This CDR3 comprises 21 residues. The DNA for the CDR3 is TGTGCCAGCAGTTCTTCAGATCCTCCGGGGGGACAGAAAGTCCAGGGGAATGGCTACACCTTC. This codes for CASSSSDPPGGQKVQGNGYTF.

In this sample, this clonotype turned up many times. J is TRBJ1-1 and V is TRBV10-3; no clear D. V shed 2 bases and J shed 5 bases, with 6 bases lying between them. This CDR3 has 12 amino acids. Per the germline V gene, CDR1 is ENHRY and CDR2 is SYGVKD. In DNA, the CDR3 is TGTGCCATCAGTGAGGGTCGGACTGAAGCTTTCTTT. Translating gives CAISEGRTEAFF.

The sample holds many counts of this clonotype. CDR3 nucleotides: TGTGCCACCAGTGAGCCTCGGACTAGCGGGAGTAGGAATGAGCAGTTCTTC. Amino acids: CATSEPRTSGSRNEQFF. The rearrangement joins TRBV24-1 to TRBJ2-1, with TRBD2 identical over 13 bases. The germline CDR1 and CDR2 sequences are KGHDR and SFDVKD. Trimming took 4 bases from V and 7 from J; bases not matched to a gene: 9. This CDR3 spans 17 amino acids.

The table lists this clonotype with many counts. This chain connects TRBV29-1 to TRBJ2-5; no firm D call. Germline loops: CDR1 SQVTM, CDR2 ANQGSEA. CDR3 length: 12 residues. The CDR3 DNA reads TGCAGTGGCGGTCCTACCCAAGAGACCCAGTACTTC. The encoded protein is CSGGPTQETQYF.

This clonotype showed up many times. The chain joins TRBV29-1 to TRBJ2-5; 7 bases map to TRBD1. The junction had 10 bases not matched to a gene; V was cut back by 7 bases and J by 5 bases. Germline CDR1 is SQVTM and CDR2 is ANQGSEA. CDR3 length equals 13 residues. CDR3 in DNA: TGCAGCGGGGCGAGGGGGCTCGGGGAGACCCAGTACTTC. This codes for CSGARGLGETQYF.

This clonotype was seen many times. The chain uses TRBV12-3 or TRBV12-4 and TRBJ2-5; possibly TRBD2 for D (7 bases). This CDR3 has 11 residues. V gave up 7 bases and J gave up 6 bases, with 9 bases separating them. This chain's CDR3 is CASTGGKTQYF. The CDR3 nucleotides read TGTGCCAGCACGGGGGGCAAGACCCAGTACTTC.

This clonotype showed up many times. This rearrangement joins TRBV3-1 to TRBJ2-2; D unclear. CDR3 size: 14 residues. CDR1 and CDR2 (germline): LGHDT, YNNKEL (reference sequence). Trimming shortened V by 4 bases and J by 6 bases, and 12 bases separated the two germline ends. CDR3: CASSLRTRAGELFF. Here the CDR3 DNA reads TGTGCCAGCAGCCTCCGAACTCGGGCCGGGGAGCTGTTTTTT.

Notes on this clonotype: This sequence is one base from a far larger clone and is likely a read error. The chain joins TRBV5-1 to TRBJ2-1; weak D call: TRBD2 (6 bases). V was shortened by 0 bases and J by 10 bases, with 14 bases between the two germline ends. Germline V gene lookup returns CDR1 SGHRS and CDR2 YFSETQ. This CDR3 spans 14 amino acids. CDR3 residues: CASSLAASDYEQFF. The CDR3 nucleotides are TGCGCCAGCAGCTTGGCCGCTAGCGACTACGAGCAGTTCTTC.

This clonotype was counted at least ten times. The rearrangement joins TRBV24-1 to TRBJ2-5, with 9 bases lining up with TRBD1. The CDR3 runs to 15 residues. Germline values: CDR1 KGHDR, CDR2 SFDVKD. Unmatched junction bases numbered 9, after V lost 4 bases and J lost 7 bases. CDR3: CATSDSALDRGTQYF. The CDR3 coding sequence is TGTGCCACCAGTGACTCAGCCTTGGACAGGGGGACCCAGTACTTC.

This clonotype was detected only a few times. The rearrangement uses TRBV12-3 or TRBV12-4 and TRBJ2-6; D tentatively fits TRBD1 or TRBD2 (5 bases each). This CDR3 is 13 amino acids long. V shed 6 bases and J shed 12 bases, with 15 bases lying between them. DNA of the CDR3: TGTGCCAGCAGCCCCGGGACCGCCGGCGTCCTGACTTTC. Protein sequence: CASSPGTAGVLTF.

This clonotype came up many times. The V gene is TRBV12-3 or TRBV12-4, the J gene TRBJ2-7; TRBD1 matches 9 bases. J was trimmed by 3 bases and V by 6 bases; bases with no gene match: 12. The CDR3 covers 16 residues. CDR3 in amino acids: CASRPNTGTGNYEQYF. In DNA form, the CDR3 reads TGTGCCAGCAGGCCTAACACCGGGACAGGGAACTACGAGCAGTACTTC.

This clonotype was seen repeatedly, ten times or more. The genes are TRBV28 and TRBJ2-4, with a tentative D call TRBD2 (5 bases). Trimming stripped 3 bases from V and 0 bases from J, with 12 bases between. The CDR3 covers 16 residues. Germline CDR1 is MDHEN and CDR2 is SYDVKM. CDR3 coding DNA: TGTGCCAGCAGTTTCGCGGGTAACCTAGCCAAAAACATTCAGTACTTC. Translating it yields CASSFAGNLAKNIQYF. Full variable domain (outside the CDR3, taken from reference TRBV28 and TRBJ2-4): DVKVTQSSRYLVKRTGEKVFLECVQDMDHENMFWYRQDPGLGLRLIYFSYDVKMKEKGDIPEGYSVSREKKERFSLILESASTNQTSMYLCASSFAGNLAKNIQYFGAGTRLSVL.

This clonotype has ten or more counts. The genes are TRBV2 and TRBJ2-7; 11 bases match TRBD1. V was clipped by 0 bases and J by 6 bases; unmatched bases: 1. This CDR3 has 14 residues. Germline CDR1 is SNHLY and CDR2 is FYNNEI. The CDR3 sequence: CASSEAGTGGEQYF. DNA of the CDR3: TGTGCCAGCAGTGAAGCGGGGACAGGGGGCGAGCAGTACTTC.

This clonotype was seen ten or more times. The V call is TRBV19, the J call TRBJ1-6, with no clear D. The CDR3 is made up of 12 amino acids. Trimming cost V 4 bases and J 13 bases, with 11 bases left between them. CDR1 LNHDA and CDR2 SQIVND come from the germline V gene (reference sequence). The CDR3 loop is CASSTLESPLHF. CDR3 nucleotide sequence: TGTGCCAGTAGTACGCTGGAGTCTCCCCTCCACTTT.

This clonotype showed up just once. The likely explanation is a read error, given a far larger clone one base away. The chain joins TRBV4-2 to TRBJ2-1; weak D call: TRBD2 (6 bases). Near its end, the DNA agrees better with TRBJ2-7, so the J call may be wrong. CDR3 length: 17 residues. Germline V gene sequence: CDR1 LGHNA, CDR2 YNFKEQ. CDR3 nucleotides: TGTGCCGGCAGCCAAGATCGGAGGGACCCCTTCTCCTACGAGCAGTACTTC. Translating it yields CAGSQDRRDPFSYEQYF.

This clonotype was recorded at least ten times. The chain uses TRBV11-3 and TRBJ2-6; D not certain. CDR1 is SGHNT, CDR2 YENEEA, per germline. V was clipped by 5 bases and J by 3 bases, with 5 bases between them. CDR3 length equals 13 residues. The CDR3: CASSARGANVLTF. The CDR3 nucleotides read TGTGCCAGCAGCGCCCGTGGGGCCAACGTCCTGACTTTC.

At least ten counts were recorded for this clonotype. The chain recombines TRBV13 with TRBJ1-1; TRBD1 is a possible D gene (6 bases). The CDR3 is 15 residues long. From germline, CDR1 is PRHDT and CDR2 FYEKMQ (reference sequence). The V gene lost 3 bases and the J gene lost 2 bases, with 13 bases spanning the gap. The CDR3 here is CASSFTWGGNTEAFF. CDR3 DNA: TGTGCCAGCAGCTTTACCTGGGGGGGCAACACTGAAGCTTTCTTT.

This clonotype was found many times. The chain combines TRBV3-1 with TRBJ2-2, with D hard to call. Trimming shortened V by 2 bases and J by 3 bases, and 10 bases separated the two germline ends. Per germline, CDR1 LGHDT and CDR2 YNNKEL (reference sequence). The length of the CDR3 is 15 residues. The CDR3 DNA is TGTGCCAGCAGCCAACTTGGGCGCGACACCGGGGAGCTGTTTTTT. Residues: CASSQLGRDTGELFF.

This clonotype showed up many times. The CDR3 nucleotides read TGCAGTGCTAGAGATGGAGACAGGGGGTCGTATCAGCCCCAGCATTTT. It yields the protein CSARDGDRGSYQPQHF. The rearrangement uses TRBV20-1 and TRBJ1-5; 9 nucleotides match TRBD1. CDR3 length: 16 amino acids. Unmatched junction bases numbered 8, after V lost 0 bases and J lost 5 bases. Germline CDR1 DFQATT, CDR2 SNEGSKA (reference sequence).

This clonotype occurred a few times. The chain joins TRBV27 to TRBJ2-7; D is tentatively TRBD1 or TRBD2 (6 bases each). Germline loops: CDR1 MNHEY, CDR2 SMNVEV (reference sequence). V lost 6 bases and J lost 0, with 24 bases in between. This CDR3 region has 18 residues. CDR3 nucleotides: TGTGCCAGCAGCCCGACAGGTTACCGGGGGTCAATCTCCTACGAGCAGTACTTC. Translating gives CASSPTGYRGSISYEQYF.

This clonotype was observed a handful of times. CDR3 amino acids: CSAVDRWSGGNTDTQYF. Here the CDR3 DNA reads TGCAGTGCGGTGGATCGGTGGAGCGGGGGAAACACAGATACGCAGTATTTT. The chain links TRBV20-1 to TRBJ2-3; 8 bases are shared with TRBD2. The CDR3 covers 17 residues. The junction had 16 bases not matched to a gene; V was cut back by 6 bases and J by 2 bases. Germline V lookup: CDR1 DFQATT, CDR2 SNEGSKA (reference sequence).

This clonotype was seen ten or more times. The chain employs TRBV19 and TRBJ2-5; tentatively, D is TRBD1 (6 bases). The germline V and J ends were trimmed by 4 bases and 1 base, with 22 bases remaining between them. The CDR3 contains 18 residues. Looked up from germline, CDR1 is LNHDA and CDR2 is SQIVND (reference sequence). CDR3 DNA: TGTGCCAGTAGTAGAGGATCTTCAGGGGCCCACCTCCAAGAGACCCAGTACTTC. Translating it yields CASSRGSSGAHLQETQYF.

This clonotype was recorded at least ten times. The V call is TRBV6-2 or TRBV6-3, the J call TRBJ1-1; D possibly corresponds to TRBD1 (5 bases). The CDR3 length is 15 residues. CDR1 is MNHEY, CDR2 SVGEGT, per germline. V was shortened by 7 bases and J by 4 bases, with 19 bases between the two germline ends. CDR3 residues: CASTGVLVGTTEAFF. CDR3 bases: TGTGCCAGCACCGGGGTCTTAGTCGGGACCACTGAAGCTTTCTTT.

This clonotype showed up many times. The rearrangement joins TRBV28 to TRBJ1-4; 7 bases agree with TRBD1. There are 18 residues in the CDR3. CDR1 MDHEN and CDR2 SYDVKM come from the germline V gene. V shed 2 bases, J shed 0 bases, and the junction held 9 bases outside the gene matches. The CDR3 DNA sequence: TGTGCCAGCAGTTTACTACAACCCGGGACAGCAACTAATGAAAAACTGTTTTTT. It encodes CASSLLQPGTATNEKLFF.

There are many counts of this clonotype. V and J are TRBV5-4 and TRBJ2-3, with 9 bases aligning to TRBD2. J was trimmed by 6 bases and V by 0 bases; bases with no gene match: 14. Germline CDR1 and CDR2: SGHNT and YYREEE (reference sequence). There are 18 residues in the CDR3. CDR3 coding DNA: TGTGCCAGCAGCTTGGCCCGGGATCTGGCGGGGGGGCCGGATACGCAGTATTTT. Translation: CASSLARDLAGGPDTQYF.

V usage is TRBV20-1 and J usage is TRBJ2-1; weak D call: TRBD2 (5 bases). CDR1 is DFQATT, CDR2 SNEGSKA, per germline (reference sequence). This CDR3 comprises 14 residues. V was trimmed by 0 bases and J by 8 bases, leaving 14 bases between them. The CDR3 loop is CSARDRASIDEQFF. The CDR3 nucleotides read TGCAGTGCTAGAGATCGAGCTAGCATCGATGAGCAGTTCTTC.

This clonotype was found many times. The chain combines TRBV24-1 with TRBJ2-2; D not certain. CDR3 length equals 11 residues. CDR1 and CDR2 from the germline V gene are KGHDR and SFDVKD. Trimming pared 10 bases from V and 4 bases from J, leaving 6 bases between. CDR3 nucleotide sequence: TGTGCCACTCAACGCACCGGGGAGCTGTTTTTT. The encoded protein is CATQRTGELFF.

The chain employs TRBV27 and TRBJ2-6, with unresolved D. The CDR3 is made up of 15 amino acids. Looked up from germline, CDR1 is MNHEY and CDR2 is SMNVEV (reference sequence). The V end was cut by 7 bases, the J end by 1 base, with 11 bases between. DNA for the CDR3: TGTGCCAGCACCCCTCGGCAATCTGGGGCCAACGTCCTGACTTTC. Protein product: CASTPRQSGANVLTF.